What follows describes a single T cell receptor (beta chain). The CDR3 contains 17 residues. Germline lookup yields CDR1 LGHDT and CDR2 YNNKEL (reference sequence). V was trimmed by 2 bases and J by 7 bases, leaving 23 bases between them. Produced via immunoSEQ multiplex PCR; TCRdb's table is partial and in-frame only. Among about 51,000 clones listed, approximately 89% were seen once. The data were obtained in a study of control samples from healthy donors and cancer patients. Sequenced: PBMCs. This clonotype was obtained from a man in his forties with colorectal cancer. The V and J genes are TRBV3-1 (or the pseudogene TRBV3-2) and TRBJ2-5, with D perhaps matching TRBD1 (6 bases). CDR3 in DNA: TGTGCCAGCAGCCAAATCAGGGGCCCAGGCCCCCGGGGGACCCAGTACTTC. Its translation: CASSQIRGPGPRGTQYF.